The 25 T cell receptor beta chains below all came from one sample that was sequenced in a study of beta chain features in type 1 diabetes. Regarding the study as a whole: TCRB CDR3s from Type 1 diabetes patients were moderately but significantly shorter in all four CD4+ subsets.

Every bit of the isolated RNA underwent reverse transcription, so sequencing read expressed TCRB transcripts. Sequenced by immunoSEQ multiplex PCR; TCRdb stores in-frame clones only, minus some. In the table there are some 240,000 clones, 16% of which are singletons. Antigens of these TCRs are unknown. Sequences were obtained from naive CD4+ T cells from blood. These receptors were collected from a man aged 30-40 years with type 1 diabetes.

Only a few counts were recorded for this clone. This sequence joins TRBV4-2 and TRBJ2-5, with D possibly TRBD2 on 6 matching bases. V was cut by 0 bases and J by 1 base, with 15 bases left in between. The CDR3 length is 17 residues. Germline V CDR1 and CDR2: LGHNA, YNFKEQ. The CDR3 sequence is CASSQESPMGGQETQYF. CDR3 coding DNA: TGTGCCAGCAGCCAAGAAAGCCCGATGGGGGGCCAAGAGACCCAGTACTTC.

The chain combines TRBV7-2 with TRBJ2-3; 11 positions agree with TRBD2. CDR3 size: 17 residues. V trimming: 2 bases; J trimming: 3 bases; junction bases outside the gene matches: 7. Looked up from germline, CDR1 is SGHTA and CDR2 is FQGNSA. This CDR3 reads CASSLKSSGRRTDTQYF. The DNA of the CDR3 is TGTGCCAGCAGCTTAAAATCTAGCGGGAGGAGAACAGATACGCAGTATTTT.

This clone was recorded a few times. V is TRBV25-1 and J is TRBJ2-3; 9 nucleotides align to TRBD1. The germline CDR1 and CDR2 sequences are MGHDK and SYGVNS. The CDR3 contains 16 residues. After removal of 1 base from V and 3 bases from J, the junction contained 5 bases not matched to a gene. Here the CDR3 reads CASSEWGGTGTDTQYF. The CDR3 nucleotides are TGTGCCAGCAGTGAATGGGGGGGGACAGGGACAGATACGCAGTATTTT.

In this sample, this clone turned up a few times. The chain recombines TRBV30 with TRBJ1-1; D perhaps matches TRBD1 (6 bases). There are 18 residues in the CDR3. CDR1 is GTSNPN, CDR2 SVGIG, per germline (reference sequence). The V end lost 2 bases, the J end lost 6 bases, and 28 bases lay between the germline ends. CDR3 sequence reads: CAWSPNPRSRGSVAEAFF. CDR3 sequence (DNA): TGTGCCTGGAGTCCCAACCCCCGGTCCAGGGGAAGTGTCGCTGAAGCTTTCTTT.

The table lists this clone with a few counts. The sample holds other DNA sequences that translate to the same CDR3. This rearrangement joins TRBV10-3 to TRBJ2-5; D gene ambiguous. There are 12 residues in the CDR3. V gave up 0 bases and J gave up 5 bases, with 4 bases separating them. The germline gives CDR1 ENHRY, CDR2 SYGVKD. The CDR3 sequence: CAISESQETQYF. The CDR3 coding sequence is TGTGCCATCAGTGAGTCCCAGGAGACCCAGTACTTC.

CDR3 DNA sequence: TGCAGCGTCGTCGGGCAGCGAGCGAACACTGAAGCTTTCTTT. It encodes CSVVGQRANTEAFF. The chain uses TRBV29-1 and TRBJ1-1; no definite D call. Trimming took off 6 bases at V and 1 base at J, with 15 bases between the two ends. The CDR3 consists of 14 residues. Germline V gene sequence: CDR1 SQVTM, CDR2 ANQGSEA.

To note about this clone: Other DNA variants within this sample encode the same CDR3. The rearrangement joins TRBV9 to TRBJ2-1; D might be TRBD2 (6 bases). CDR1 and CDR2 from the germline V gene are SGDLS and YYNGEE. The CDR3 length is 13 residues. The germline V and J ends were trimmed by 0 bases and 9 bases, with 10 bases remaining between them. The CDR3 DNA is TGTGCCAGCAGCGTAGCGGGAGCCCCTGAGCAGTTCTTC. It encodes CASSVAGAPEQFF.

There are a few counts of this clone. The rearrangement joins TRBV7-9 to TRBJ2-1, with a tentative D call TRBD2 (5 bases). This CDR3 has 13 amino acids. CDR1 and CDR2 from the germline V gene are SEHNR and FQNEAQ (reference sequence). Trimming removed 1 base at V and 10 bases at J, with 11 bases between. CDR3 DNA sequence: TGTGCCAGCAGCTTAGTTCCTAGCCAGGAGCAGTTCTTC. As protein: CASSLVPSQEQFF.

This chain joins TRBV7-9 and TRBJ1-2; D is undetermined. The V gene's germline CDR1 is SEHNR and CDR2 FQNEAQ (reference sequence). This CDR3 spans 14 amino acids. V was shortened by 2 bases and J by 4 bases, with 11 bases between the two germline ends. DNA for the CDR3: TGTGCCAGCAGCTTAAGCGGCGAGTTCTATGGCTACACCTTC. This codes for CASSLSGEFYGYTF.

The chain links TRBV29-1 to TRBJ2-5; possibly TRBD2 for D (5 bases). CDR1 and CDR2 (germline): SQVTM, ANQGSEA. V was shortened by 1 base and J by 7 bases, with 13 bases between the two germline ends. The CDR3 totals 13 residues. The CDR3 coding sequence is TGCAGCGTTGAAGCTCTACAAGGAGGGACCCAGTACTTC. This gives the protein CSVEALQGGTQYF.

A few counts support this clone. The chain couples TRBV15 to TRBJ2-5; TRBD2 aligns across 13 bases. Per the germline V gene, CDR1 is LNHNV and CDR2 is YYDKDF (reference sequence). V gave up 3 bases and J gave up 1 base; unmatched junction bases: 11. The CDR3 runs to 19 residues. The CDR3 DNA reads TGTGCCACCAGCAGCCAACGGACTAGCGGGAGAGCACTCCAAGAGACCCAGTACTTC. Its translation: CATSSQRTSGRALQETQYF.

V and J are TRBV9 and TRBJ2-2; tentatively, D is TRBD1 or TRBD2 (5 bases each). Germline lookup yields CDR1 SGDLS and CDR2 YYNGEE. The CDR3 spans 15 residues. Trimming stripped 5 bases from V and 4 bases from J, with 15 bases between. The CDR3 nucleotides are TGTGCCAGCAGTCCCATGGGGACGGGCACCGGGGAGCTGTTTTTT. Translation gives CASSPMGTGTGELFF.

The chain is built from TRBV7-2 and TRBJ2-7; D is perhaps TRBD2 (6 bases). Germline CDR1 and CDR2: SGHTA and FQGNSA. V was trimmed by 5 bases and J by 9 bases, leaving 23 bases between them. This CDR3 comprises 15 residues. CDR3 DNA: TGTGCCAGCAGCCCACCAGTTGGAGGGCACGTGGGGCAGTACTTC. Protein: CASSPPVGGHVGQYF. The variable domain in full, with the rest retrieved from reference TRBV7-2 and TRBJ2-7, is GAGVSQSPSNKVTEKGKDVELRCDPISGHTALYWYRQSLGQGLEFLIYFQGNSAPDKSGLPSDRFSAERTGGSVSTLTIQRTQQEDSAVYLCASSPPVGGHVGQYFGPGTRLTVT.

The table lists this clone with a few counts. The chain is built from TRBV29-1 and TRBJ2-1, with TRBD2 matching 12 bases. Losses at the gene ends were 6 bases for V and 5 bases for J; bases not matched to a gene: 8. Germline CDR1 SQVTM, CDR2 ANQGSEA. This CDR3 comprises 15 residues. CDR3 amino acids: CSVRRTSGVNNEQFF. In DNA, the CDR3 is TGCAGCGTCCGCCGGACTAGCGGGGTCAACAATGAGCAGTTCTTC.

V is TRBV19 and J is TRBJ2-3, with D perhaps given as TRBD1 or TRBD2 (5 bases each). V shed 8 bases and J shed 8 bases, with 17 bases lying between them. Germline CDR1 is LNHDA and CDR2 is SQIVND (reference sequence). The CDR3 extends over 13 amino acids. The chain's CDR3 is CASVLDGHGTQYF. Written as DNA, the CDR3 is TGTGCCAGTGTACTAGACGGACACGGTACGCAGTATTTT.

This clone was found a few times. V and J are TRBV7-9 and TRBJ2-1, with D unclear. The CDR3 contains 14 residues. V was trimmed by 3 bases and J by 7 bases, leaving 13 bases between them. Germline V gene data show CDR1 as SEHNR and CDR2 as FQNEAQ (reference sequence). CDR3 loop: CASSFRVGINEQFF. The CDR3 bases are TGTGCCAGCAGCTTTAGGGTCGGCATTAATGAGCAGTTCTTC.

The chain joins TRBV28 to TRBJ1-2; 9 positions agree with TRBD1. Germline values: CDR1 MDHEN, CDR2 SYDVKM. The J segment lost 4 bases and the V segment lost 4 bases, leaving 4 bases of the junction unmatched. The CDR3 loop spans 14 amino acids. The CDR3: CASSSPGQGYGYTF. CDR3 coding DNA: TGTGCCAGCAGTTCCCCGGGACAGGGCTATGGCTACACCTTC.

The sample holds a few counts of this clone. J is TRBJ1-1 and V is TRBV5-1; possibly TRBD1 for D (6 bases). Germline CDR1 reads SGHRS; CDR2 reads YFSETQ. The CDR3 length is 14 residues. V gave up 7 bases and J gave up 1 base, with 14 bases separating them. The CDR3 sequence: CASQTGTPNTEAFF. The DNA of the CDR3 is TGCGCCAGCCAAACCGGGACACCGAACACTGAAGCTTTCTTT.

This rearrangement joins TRBV25-1 to TRBJ2-3; maybe TRBD2 (6 bases). This CDR3 spans 14 amino acids. From germline, CDR1 is MGHDK and CDR2 SYGVNS. V shed 4 bases and J shed 5 bases, with 13 bases lying between them. The CDR3, as DNA: TGTGCCAGCAGTGGGCCATGGGAGGTAGATACGCAGTATTTT. Amino acids: CASSGPWEVDTQYF.

CDR3 DNA: TGTGCCACCACGCAGGGAGGCGTAGATACGCAGTATTTT. Its translation: CATTQGGVDTQYF. The J gene is TRBJ2-3, the V gene TRBV15; possible D gene TRBD2, 6 bases. Germline V gene lookup returns CDR1 LNHNV and CDR2 YYDKDF (reference sequence). The CDR3 has 13 amino acids. Trimming removed 7 bases from V and 5 bases from J, with 13 bases in between.

The V call is TRBV2, the J call TRBJ2-3, with D perhaps given as TRBD1 or TRBD2 (5 bases each). Germline CDR1 reads SNHLY; CDR2 reads FYNNEI. V was pared by 6 bases and J by 2 bases, with 9 bases between. This CDR3 contains 13 residues. The CDR3 reads CASRGEYTDTQYF. Written as DNA, the CDR3 is TGTGCCAGCAGAGGGGAGTACACAGATACGCAGTATTTT. Full variable domain (outside the CDR3, taken from reference TRBV2 and TRBJ2-3): EPEVTQTPSHQVTQMGQEVILRCVPISNHLYFYWYRQILGQKVEFLVSFYNNEISEKSEIFDDQFSVERPDGSNFTLKIRSTKLEDSAMYFCASRGEYTDTQYFGPGTRLTVL.

The rearrangement links TRBV7-2 to TRBJ2-5, with 11 bases lining up with TRBD1. J gave up 4 bases and V 3 bases, and 7 bases lay outside the gene matches. CDR3 length: 16 residues. Germline CDR1 reads SGHTA; CDR2 reads FQGNSA. The CDR3, as DNA: TGTGCCAGCAGCTTTGCCGGGACAGGGGGGACAGAGACCCAGTACTTC. Translated, it gives CASSFAGTGGTETQYF.

A remark on this clone: The junction does not match germline at one end; this may be a read error. The rearrangement links TRBV29-1 to TRBJ2-7, with 11 nucleotides matching TRBD1. Germline V CDR1 and CDR2: SQVTM, ANQGSEA. This CDR3 has 14 amino acids. The CDR3 DNA is TGCAGCGGTGAACGGGACAGGGGGGACTACGAGCAGTACTTC. Translation gives CSGERDRGDYEQYF.

This clone was recorded a few times. The chain combines TRBV29-1 with TRBJ2-7, with 15 bases aligning to TRBD2. The CDR3 has 16 residues. V dropped 4 bases and J dropped 5; count of bases not matched to a gene: 9. CDR1 is SQVTM and CDR2 is ANQGSEA in the germline V gene. The CDR3 sequence is CSVAGLAGGSKNEQYF. Written as DNA, the CDR3 is TGCAGCGTTGCTGGACTAGCGGGAGGGTCGAAAAACGAGCAGTACTTC.

This clone was detected only a few times. The V call is TRBV5-1, the J call TRBJ2-3; D may be TRBD2 (5 bases). The germline V gene encodes CDR1 SGHRS and CDR2 YFSETQ. V shed 4 bases and J shed 1 base, with 10 bases lying between them. The CDR3 covers 14 residues. CDR3 in DNA: TGCGCCAGCAGCGAAGATAGCGGCACAGATACGCAGTATTTT. It codes for CASSEDSGTDTQYF.